These 21 T cell receptor beta chains were all obtained from the same sample, sequenced in a study of OX40 agonist ivuxolimab in advanced cancers. Repertoires were generated with immunoSEQ multiplex PCR, while TCRdb's copy carries only in-frame clones and drops some. The data contain about 63,000 clones, 80% to 90% of them singletons. This specimen was CD4+ or CD8+ T cells sorted from blood, taken in a trial of the OX40 agonist ivuxolimab. The receptors here all came from an adult with an advanced solid tumor such as melanoma, head and neck, liver or kidney cancer.

The rearrangement joins TRBV29-1 to TRBJ2-3; tentatively, D is TRBD2 (6 bases). Germline V CDR1 and CDR2: SQVTM, ANQGSEA. This CDR3 has 14 amino acids. The germline V and J ends were trimmed by 1 base and 0 bases, with 8 bases remaining between them. The CDR3 loop reads CSVEASDSTDTQYF. For the CDR3, the DNA is TGCAGCGTTGAAGCTAGCGACAGCACAGATACGCAGTATTTT.

The rearrangement links TRBV12-5 to TRBJ2-7; 10 bases are a match to TRBD1. Germline V gene sequence: CDR1 LGHNT, CDR2 FRNRAP. The junction had 15 bases not matched to a gene; V was cut back by 6 bases and J by 7 bases. The CDR3 is made up of 16 amino acids. CDR3 DNA: TGTGCTAGTGGCACCCCCCCGGGACAGGGGCCGGTGGAGCAGTACTTC. This codes for CASGTPPGQGPVEQYF.

The rearrangement joins TRBV5-1 to TRBJ2-5; the D gene could be TRBD1 or TRBD2 (6 bases each). The CDR3 runs 17 residues. The germline V gene encodes CDR1 SGHRS and CDR2 YFSETQ. The V gene lost 0 bases and the J gene lost 5 bases, with 20 bases spanning the gap. CDR3: CASSLGVLGGTKETQYF. The CDR3 bases are TGCGCCAGCAGCTTGGGCGTTTTAGGGGGGACCAAGGAGACCCAGTACTTC.

Comment on this clone: An end of the junction does not agree with germline; a read error may underlie this. V is TRBV6-5 and J is TRBJ1-1; D is uncertain. The CDR3 contains 14 residues. The germline gives CDR1 MNHEY, CDR2 SVGAGI. CDR3 nucleotides: TGTGCCATCAGTGAGTCGGACCTGAACACTGAAGCTTTCTTT. Protein product: CAISESDLNTEAFF.

This sequence joins TRBV5-6 and TRBJ2-7, with D possibly TRBD1 on 6 matching bases. The CDR3 totals 19 residues. Germline V gives CDR1 SGHDT, CDR2 YYEEEE. Deletions cut 4 bases from V and 5 bases from J, with 31 bases between. The CDR3 coding sequence is TGTGCCAGCAGCGCCTCGGCTATTACAGGGCGGTGGGCCGCCGACGAGCAGTACTTC. As protein: CASSASAITGRWAADEQYF. The whole variable domain, filled in from reference TRBV5-6 and TRBJ2-7, reads DAGVTQSPTHLIKTRGQQVTLRCSPKSGHDTVSWYQQALGQGPQFIFQYYEEEERQRGNFPDRFSGHQFPNYSSELNVNALLLGDSALYLCASSASAITGRWAADEQYFGPGTRLTVT.

This clone was detected only once. The V gene is TRBV10-3, the J gene TRBJ2-1; TRBD2 might be the D (6 bases). This CDR3 is 14 amino acids long. Trimming stripped 9 bases from V and 3 bases from J, with 15 bases between. CDR1 ENHRY and CDR2 SYGVKD come from the germline V gene. CDR3 in DNA: TGTGCCATTCGTCGCGGGACTCTCTACAATGAGCAGTTCTTC. This encodes CAIRRGTLYNEQFF.

As for this clone: The same CDR3 also results from other DNA sequences found in this sample. The gene calls are TRBV4-2 and TRBJ1-5; D gene uncertain. V was clipped by 5 bases and J by 5 bases, with 7 bases between them. Germline CDR1 is LGHNA and CDR2 is YNFKEQ. CDR3 size: 12 residues. The CDR3 protein is CASSKEDQPQHF. The CDR3 nucleotides read TGTGCCAGCAGCAAGGAGGATCAGCCCCAGCATTTT.

J is TRBJ1-6 and V is TRBV27; a weak D match, TRBD1 (5 bases). The length of the CDR3 is 15 residues. Germline lookup yields CDR1 MNHEY and CDR2 SMNVEV (reference sequence). The ends were cut back, 7 bases at V and 10 bases at J, with 20 bases in the middle. The CDR3 nucleotides are TGTGCCAGCAAACAGGATGCCCCTAGAGTCTCACCCCTCCACTTT. Translation gives CASKQDAPRVSPLHF.

The rearrangement joins TRBV5-1 to TRBJ2-5; 8 bases line up with TRBD1. The J segment lost 1 base and the V segment lost 7 bases, leaving 6 bases of the junction unmatched. CDR1 and CDR2 from the germline V gene are SGHRS and YFSETQ. The CDR3 contains 14 residues. The CDR3, as DNA: TGCGCCAGCCGTGCCGGGACAGGCCAAGAGACCCAGTACTTC. Translated, it gives CASRAGTGQETQYF.

J is TRBJ2-5 and V is TRBV5-6, with D possibly TRBD1 on 5 matching bases. Germline loops: CDR1 SGHDT, CDR2 YYEEEE. V was cut by 1 base and J by 4 bases, with 11 bases left in between. This CDR3 spans 14 amino acids. CDR3 coding DNA: TGTGCCAGCAGCTTGACAGGAGCACGAGAGACCCAGTACTTC. Translated: CASSLTGARETQYF.

This clone has just one count. This chain uses TRBV15 with TRBJ1-4, with TRBD1 as a possible D gene (6 bases). Germline V CDR1 and CDR2: LNHNV, YYDKDF (reference sequence). V dropped 5 bases and J dropped 4 bases, with 14 bases sitting between them. CDR3 size: 15 residues. The DNA of the CDR3 is TGTGCCACCAGCCGCGACAGGACTAATAATGAAAAACTGTTTTTT. It translates to CATSRDRTNNEKLFF.

The chain links TRBV4-1 to TRBJ2-5; D gene uncertain. The CDR3 totals 14 residues. Deletions cut 1 base from V and 1 base from J, with 7 bases between. From germline, CDR1 is MGHRA and CDR2 YSYEKL. The CDR3 DNA follows: TGCGCCAGCAGCCAAGGCGGCAGCCAAGAGACCCAGTACTTC. Its translation is CASSQGGSQETQYF.

The chain recombines TRBV2 with TRBJ2-7, with a tentative D call TRBD1 (6 bases). V dropped 9 bases and J dropped 3 bases, with 12 bases sitting between them. This CDR3 is 12 amino acids long. Germline loops: CDR1 SNHLY, CDR2 FYNNEI. The chain's CDR3 is CARKKQGYEQYF. The DNA of the CDR3 is TGTGCCAGAAAGAAACAGGGCTACGAGCAGTACTTC.

This chain links TRBV19 with TRBJ2-7, with 12 nucleotides matching TRBD2. The V gene's germline CDR1 is LNHDA and CDR2 SQIVND (reference sequence). The CDR3 has 15 residues. The trim removed 3 bases at V and 1 base at J, leaving 1 base unmatched. This CDR3 reads CASSMTSGSSYEQYF. CDR3 nucleotide sequence: TGTGCCAGTAGTATGACTAGCGGGAGTTCCTACGAGCAGTACTTC.

This clone appeared once. The V call is TRBV6-6, the J call TRBJ2-3, with D perhaps TRBD1 or TRBD2 (6 bases each). Germline loops: CDR1 MNHNY, CDR2 SVGAGI (reference sequence). The V end lost 8 bases, the J end lost 3 bases, and 18 bases lay between the germline ends. The CDR3 contains 15 residues. As DNA, the CDR3 is TGTGCCAGCGGGGGGCAGGGTGGGATTACAGATACGCAGTATTTT. Amino acids: CASGGQGGITDTQYF.

V and J are TRBV10-2 and TRBJ2-2, with 8 bases identical to TRBD2. The germline gives CDR1 WSHSY, CDR2 SAAADI. V dropped 8 bases and J dropped 1; count of bases not matched to a gene: 3. CDR3 length: 14 residues. CDR3 sequence: CASGGLGNTGELFF. In nucleotides, the CDR3 is TGCGCCAGCGGGGGACTAGGGAACACCGGGGAGCTGTTTTTT.

The CDR3 region is CASSLDITYNEQFF. The CDR3 DNA reads TGCGCCAGCAGCTTGGATATTACGTACAATGAGCAGTTCTTC. The chain links TRBV5-1 to TRBJ2-1; D is unclear. The CDR3 covers 14 residues. With 0 bases removed from V and 4 bases from J, the gap between germline ends came to 8 bases. In germline, CDR1 is SGHRS, CDR2 YFSETQ.

The chain couples TRBV28 to TRBJ2-3, with 10 bases that match TRBD2. CDR3 length: 18 residues. The V and J ends lost 5 bases and 3 bases, in that order; junction bases with no gene match: 14. Looked up from germline, CDR1 is MDHEN and CDR2 is SYDVKM. The CDR3 DNA reads TGTGCCAGCAGTCCGGACCCAAATAAGCGGGGGGGGACAGATACGCAGTATTTT. It yields the protein CASSPDPNKRGGTDTQYF.

This clone was counted a few times. V gene TRBV5-4 combines with J gene TRBJ2-1; 16 bases are a match to TRBD2. This CDR3 comprises 18 residues. V was pared by 3 bases and J by 1 base, with 4 bases of the junction left unmatched. CDR1 is SGHNT and CDR2 is YYREEE in the germline V gene (reference sequence). CDR3 amino acids: CASSSPGLAGGSYNEQFF. In nucleotides, the CDR3 is TGTGCCAGCAGCTCCCCGGGACTAGCGGGGGGGTCCTACAATGAGCAGTTCTTC.

V is TRBV12-5 and J is TRBJ2-3, with 7 bases matching TRBD1. V shed 3 bases and J 6 bases; nucleotides not matched to a gene: 6. CDR1 and CDR2 from the germline V gene are LGHNT and FRNRAP. The CDR3 length is 14 residues. The CDR3 sequence: CASGLEGAGDTQYF. Written as DNA, the CDR3 is TGTGCTAGTGGTTTAGAGGGGGCCGGGGATACGCAGTATTTT.

Here the CDR3 DNA reads TGTGCCAGTAGTAGGGCAGACGGGACAGGTTATCAGCCCCAGCATTTT. Its protein is CASSRADGTGYQPQHF. The chain couples TRBV19 to TRBJ1-5; the match to TRBD1 covers 8 bases. CDR3 length: 16 amino acids. Germline assignment: CDR1 LNHDA and CDR2 SQIVND (reference sequence). Trimming cost V 4 bases and J 5 bases; bases outside gene matches: 10.